The 27 T cell receptor beta chains in this list originate from one sample, sequenced in a study of metastatic and nonmetastatic thyroid tumors. Using MiXCR, TCRdb re-called clones from the PCR reads. The sample records tens of thousands of clones, about 20% being singletons. Each patient went into thyroid surgery without having received any treatment. The sequenced sample was blood. The source of these receptors is a female donor with papillary thyroid cancer or a benign thyroid nodule (not recorded which). Some clones in this sample may be carry-over from other donors' samples.

This clone was counted at least ten times. This chain connects TRBV18 to TRBJ1-4, with D possibly being TRBD1 (5 bases). CDR3 length equals 17 residues. Germline V gene data show CDR1 as KGHSH and CDR2 as LQKENI. V lost 1 base and J lost 0, with 12 bases in between. CDR3 sequence: CASSPRQTQATNEKLFF. The CDR3, as DNA: TGTGCCAGCTCACCACGACAGACACAAGCAACTAATGAAAAACTGTTTTTT.

As for this clone: The germline gene is not matched at one end of the junction; a read error may be the cause. The V call is TRBV24-1, the J call TRBJ2-7, with D possibly TRBD1 on 6 matching bases. Germline V gene lookup returns CDR1 KGHDR and CDR2 SFDVKD. This CDR3 contains 15 residues. The CDR3 region has the DNA TGTGCCACCAGTGACCCGGGACACGGTAGGCACGAGAAGTACTTC. Protein sequence: CATSDPGHGRHEKYF.

Relative to its sample, this clone is medium-sized. The CDR3: CASSSLDSYEQYF. The CDR3 DNA is TGTGCCAGCAGTTCCCTGGACAGTTACGAGCAGTACTTC. The J gene is TRBJ2-7, the V gene TRBV12-3 or TRBV12-4; tentative D call: TRBD1 (6 bases). Trimming shortened V by 4 bases and J by 4 bases, and 11 bases separated the two germline ends. This CDR3 has 13 amino acids.

The chain recombines TRBV6-1 with TRBJ1-5, with 8 bases lining up with TRBD1. The CDR3 totals 15 residues. Trimming at V came to 6 bases and at J to 7 bases, leaving 11 bases not matched to a gene. Germline loops: CDR1 MNHNS, CDR2 SASEGT. CDR3 sequence: CASRPRTGNGQPQHF. In nucleotides, the CDR3 is TGTGCCAGCAGGCCTAGGACAGGGAACGGGCAGCCCCAGCATTTT.

This clone is classed as medium-sized. Other DNA variants within this sample encode the same CDR3. This chain joins TRBV12-3 or TRBV12-4 and TRBJ1-2, with 9 bases fitting TRBD1. V trimming: 5 bases; J trimming: 4 bases; junction bases outside the gene matches: 2. There are 13 residues in the CDR3. This chain's CDR3 is CASSGTGRYGYTF. The CDR3 coding sequence is TGTGCCAGCAGTGGGACAGGGCGCTATGGCTACACCTTC.

In its sample, this clone was seen many times. The chain has TRBV6-1 and TRBJ1-5; D is ambiguous. The CDR3 runs 12 residues. Germline CDR1 reads MNHNS; CDR2 reads SASEGT. V shed 2 bases and J shed 5 bases, with 4 bases lying between them. Here the CDR3 DNA reads TGTGCCAGCAGTGAACGTTATCAGCCCCAGCATTTT. Protein product: CASSERYQPQHF.

This sequence joins TRBV20-1 and TRBJ1-2; TRBD1 agrees at 7 bases. Germline V lookup: CDR1 DFQATT, CDR2 SNEGSKA (reference sequence). With 3 bases clipped from V and 4 bases from J, the junction kept 8 bases outside the gene matches. This CDR3 has 14 residues. The CDR3 is CSASSRTGAYGYTF. The CDR3 nucleotides read TGCAGTGCTAGTTCTAGAACAGGGGCCTATGGCTACACCTTC.

The chain carries TRBV2 and TRBJ1-2, with D possibly matching TRBD1 (5 bases). CDR1 is SNHLY and CDR2 is FYNNEI in the germline V gene. With 0 bases removed from V and 4 bases from J, the gap between germline ends came to 9 bases. This CDR3 is 14 amino acids long. Here the CDR3 DNA reads TGTGCCAGCAGTGAAGCAGCGGGGCTCTATGGCTACACCTTC. As protein: CASSEAAGLYGYTF. The full variable domain, completed using reference TRBV2 and TRBJ1-2, is EPEVTQTPSHQVTQMGQEVILRCVPISNHLYFYWYRQILGQKVEFLVSFYNNEISEKSEIFDDQFSVERPDGSNFTLKIRSTKLEDSAMYFCASSEAAGLYGYTFGSGTRLTVV.

This clone was observed many times. The rearrangement uses TRBV5-4 and TRBJ2-3; 10 bases map to TRBD2. CDR3 size: 17 residues. Trimming removed 3 bases from V and 0 bases from J; junction bases left unmatched: 7. Germline V gene data show CDR1 as SGHNT and CDR2 as YYREEE (reference sequence). The CDR3 DNA follows: TGTGCCAGCAGCTCAAAGCGGGGGGGAACTAGCACAGATACGCAGTATTTT. Its translation is CASSSKRGGTSTDTQYF.

The sample holds many counts of this clone. The V gene is TRBV20-1, the J gene TRBJ2-5; 7 bases agree with TRBD1. The CDR3 covers 14 residues. The ends lost 0 bases at V and 6 bases at J; junction bases unmatched: 7. Germline CDR1 is DFQATT and CDR2 is SNEGSKA (reference sequence). CDR3 DNA: TGCAGTGCTAGAGATCTGACAGGGTGGCAGACCCAGTACTTC. Its translation: CSARDLTGWQTQYF.

The table lists this clone with many counts. The chain carries TRBV13 and TRBJ2-2; D is unresolved. Germline-derived CDR1 and CDR2 are PRHDT and FYEKMQ (reference sequence). Trimming took 1 base from V and 4 from J, leaving 10 bases between them. The CDR3 has 15 amino acids. The CDR3 coding sequence is TGTGCCAGCAGCTTAGAAGTGGGAACCACCGGGGAGCTGTTTTTT. This sequence encodes CASSLEVGTTGELFF.

This clone was seen many times. The genes are TRBV9 and TRBJ1-2; D gene uncertain. This CDR3 is 14 amino acids long. The V gene's germline CDR1 is SGDLS and CDR2 YYNGEE. Trimming pared 0 bases from V and 9 bases from J, leaving 15 bases between. CDR3 region: CASSVVASPWSYTF. The DNA of the CDR3 is TGTGCCAGCAGCGTAGTGGCGTCACCGTGGAGCTACACCTTC.

This clone was counted only a few times. The chain employs TRBV6-4 and TRBJ2-1; TRBD2 matches 15 bases. V trimming: 10 bases; J trimming: 8 bases; junction bases outside the gene matches: 9. Germline loops: CDR1 MRHNA, CDR2 SNTAGT. CDR3 length: 15 residues. The CDR3 sequence: CATRTSGGAWDEQFF. The CDR3 DNA reads TGTGCCACAAGGACTAGCGGGGGGGCCTGGGATGAGCAGTTCTTC.

This clone was picked up many times. This chain connects TRBV7-2 to TRBJ2-3, with D tentatively TRBD2 (7 bases). CDR3 size: 14 residues. The germline V gene has CDR1 SGHTA and CDR2 FQGNSA. The V end was cut by 5 bases, the J end by 4 bases, with 13 bases between. The DNA of the CDR3 is TGTGCCAGCAGCCCAACCGGGGGGCCAGATACGCAGTATTTT. Translated: CASSPTGGPDTQYF.

The chain is built from TRBV28 and TRBJ1-2; tentatively, D is TRBD1 (5 bases). The CDR3 consists of 14 residues. V lost 8 bases to trimming and J lost 8 bases, with 21 bases between them. Germline values: CDR1 MDHEN, CDR2 SYDVKM. CDR3 region: CASQVGGNSGGYTF. In nucleotides, the CDR3 is TGTGCCAGCCAAGTGGGGGGGAATTCGGGGGGCTACACCTTC.

This clone was recorded many times. This chain links TRBV20-1 with TRBJ2-7; TRBD1 matches at 10 bases. This CDR3 region has 14 residues. Germline-derived CDR1 and CDR2 are DFQATT and SNEGSKA (reference sequence). Germline trimming cut 4 bases from V and 2 bases from J; bases unmatched to any gene: 5. The CDR3 spells CSANAGTGAYEQYF. CDR3 DNA: TGCAGTGCTAACGCCGGGACAGGGGCCTACGAGCAGTACTTC.

This clone was observed at least ten times. The chain uses TRBV3-1 and TRBJ1-1; D ambiguous. The CDR3 is 14 residues long. Germline V gives CDR1 LGHDT, CDR2 YNNKEL (reference sequence). V lost 0 bases and J lost 9, with 14 bases in between. CDR3 coding DNA: TGTGCCAGCAGCCAAGATTTGGCAAACACCCAAGCTTTCTTT. Translation: CASSQDLANTQAFF.

By share of the sample, this clone is medium-sized. The rearrangement joins TRBV27 to TRBJ2-7; D not resolved. V lost 6 bases, J lost 0 bases, and 12 bases lay in between. CDR1 and CDR2 from the germline V gene are MNHEY and SMNVEV (reference sequence). CDR3 size: 14 residues. The CDR3 sequence is CASSPLGFSYEQYF. Written as DNA, the CDR3 is TGTGCCAGCAGCCCGCTCGGGTTCTCCTACGAGCAGTACTTC.

The table lists this clone with a few counts. The chain is built from TRBV12-3 or TRBV12-4 and TRBJ1-1; D is perhaps TRBD1 (5 bases). V was pared by 5 bases and J by 1 base, with 11 bases between. The CDR3 has 14 residues. CDR3 sequence: CASSAPGANTEAFF. In DNA form, the CDR3 reads TGTGCCAGCAGTGCTCCCGGGGCGAACACTGAAGCTTTCTTT.

The sample holds many counts of this clone. The V gene is TRBV5-6, the J gene TRBJ2-1, with D unresolved. The CDR3 loop spans 15 amino acids. Germline CDR1 is SGHDT and CDR2 is YYEEEE. Trimming shortened V by 2 bases and J by 0 bases, and 9 bases separated the two germline ends. CDR3 in amino acids: CASSFDISSYNEQFF. The CDR3 bases are TGTGCCAGCAGCTTCGACATAAGCTCCTACAATGAGCAGTTCTTC.

This clone occurred many times. The V gene is TRBV2, the J gene TRBJ2-2; D is unclear. Germline assignment: CDR1 SNHLY and CDR2 FYNNEI. This CDR3 spans 14 amino acids. Trimming shortened V by 4 bases and J by 2 bases, and 8 bases separated the two germline ends. Here the CDR3 reads CASSASANTGELFF. The CDR3 DNA follows: TGTGCCAGCAGTGCTTCAGCCAACACCGGGGAGCTGTTTTTT.

This clone was seen many times. The V call is TRBV2, the J call TRBJ1-1; unclear D gene. Germline V gives CDR1 SNHLY, CDR2 FYNNEI. V lost 8 bases and J lost 1, with 11 bases in between. This CDR3 is built from 13 residues. The CDR3 loop reads CASFKAGNTEAFF. The CDR3, as DNA: TGTGCCAGCTTCAAGGCAGGGAACACTGAAGCTTTCTTT.

The chain uses TRBV5-4 and TRBJ2-1; 10 positions agree with TRBD1. The V gene end was trimmed by 1 base and the J gene end by 5 bases; junction bases not matched to a gene: 3. Per the germline V gene, CDR1 is SGHNT and CDR2 is YYREEE (reference sequence). This CDR3 spans 15 amino acids. The CDR3 nucleotides read TGTGCCAGCAGCTTGAGGGACAGGGGAAACAATGAGCAGTTCTTC. Protein product: CASSLRDRGNNEQFF.

This chain links TRBV7-8 with TRBJ1-2; TRBD1 aligns across 7 bases. Germline V lookup: CDR1 SGHVS, CDR2 FQNEAQ. The CDR3 has 15 residues. After removal of 5 bases from V and 3 bases from J, the junction contained 9 bases not matched to a gene. In DNA form, the CDR3 reads TGTGCCAGCAGCCCAACGGGACAGCCGTACTATGGCTACACCTTC. It is translated as CASSPTGQPYYGYTF.

This clone appeared many times. V and J are TRBV6-1 and TRBJ2-7; no definite D call. The germline V gene has CDR1 MNHNS and CDR2 SASEGT. The length of the CDR3 is 13 residues. Trimming pared 7 bases from V and 2 bases from J, leaving 12 bases between. The CDR3 DNA reads TGTGCCAGCATGTTGCGCAGCACCTACGAGCAGTACTTC. Its protein product is CASMLRSTYEQYF.

This clone was seen ten or more times. This rearrangement joins TRBV12-3 or TRBV12-4 to TRBJ1-2; D not certain. V lost 5 bases and J 4 bases, leaving 5 bases between the germline ends. The CDR3 is 11 residues long. The CDR3, as DNA: TGTGCCAGCAGTGCACGCTATGGCTACACCTTC. This gives the protein CASSARYGYTF.

V and J are TRBV20-1 and TRBJ2-7; 11 positions agree with TRBD2. With V trimmed by 4 bases and J by 7 bases, 9 bases remained unmatched. The germline V gene has CDR1 DFQATT and CDR2 SNEGSKA (reference sequence). This CDR3 is 14 amino acids long. In nucleotides, the CDR3 is TGCAGTGCTACCTTAGGGTCTAGCGGGAGGGAGCAGTACTTC. It translates to CSATLGSSGREQYF.